The 2 T cell receptor beta chains below all came from one sample that was sequenced in a study of blood T cell repertoires in COVID-19. This table comes from immunoSEQ multiplex PCR, and its TCRdb copy is limited to in-frame clones, with some not included. The sample lists around 99,000 clones, approximately 87% occurring once. The sample consisted of peripheral blood. The receptors come from a woman aged 55 to 70 with acute or convalescent COVID-19.

The genes are TRBV6-6 and TRBJ2-1, with D possibly TRBD1 on 6 matching bases. Per the germline V gene, CDR1 is MNHNY and CDR2 is SVGAGI (reference sequence). Trimming took off 0 bases at V and 8 bases at J, with 11 bases between the two ends. The CDR3 covers 14 residues. The CDR3 loop is CASSYSDEGDEQFF. CDR3 in DNA: TGTGCCAGCAGTTACTCGGACGAGGGGGATGAGCAGTTCTTC.

The V and J genes are TRBV3-1 (or the pseudogene TRBV3-2) and TRBJ2-3, with 7 bases lining up with TRBD2. V gave up 2 bases and J gave up 0 bases; unmatched junction bases: 8. Germline V gives CDR1 LGHDT, CDR2 YNNKEL (reference sequence). This CDR3 is built from 17 residues. The CDR3 is CASSQPSASGSTDTQYF. CDR3 in DNA: TGTGCCAGCAGCCAACCAAGCGCTAGCGGTAGCACAGATACGCAGTATTTT.